This T cell receptor beta chain was recorded in a study of radiotherapy plus CTLA-4 blockade in lung cancer. Study at large: Around 20% of enrolled patients responded objectively, and more than 30% had disease control. Overall study findings and caveats: Subsequent to radiotherapy plus ipilimumab, tumor-derived TCR clones underwent expansion in blood.

Those patients who had chemo-refractory metastatic non-small-cell lung cancer were given focal radiation along with CTLA-4 blockade through ipilimumab. The repertoire was sequenced with immunoSEQ multiplex PCR; TCRdb's copy has only in-frame clones and lacks some. The data show tens of thousands of clones, 55% to 75% seen once. Details on this clone: Its antigen is as yet unknown.

J gave up 2 bases and V 8 bases, and 11 bases lay outside the gene matches. The V gene's germline CDR1 is MDHEN and CDR2 SYDVKM. The CDR3 has 15 amino acids. V and J are TRBV28 and TRBJ2-7; 8 bases match TRBD1. The receptor comes from a human donor with non-small cell lung cancer that progressed on radiotherapy plus ipilimumab. The sequenced sample was peripheral blood, obtained from a patient treated with radiotherapy plus ipilimumab. CDR3 sequence (DNA): TGTGCCAGCCTACTCGGGACAGGAAGTCCCTACGAGCAGTACTTC. Encoded protein: CASLLGTGSPYEQYF.